This is a list of T cell receptor beta chains from one sample in a study of T cells in tumors after PD-1 blockade. The protocol was immunoSEQ multiplex PCR, while the TCRdb copy is restricted to in-frame clones and leaves out a portion. This table holds 60,000 to 65,000 clones, about 74% found once. The sample in question was PBMCs, obtained after anti-PD-1 treatment. The receptor source for this set is a human donor with basal cell carcinoma. Both conserved end residues are part of each CDR3. Fields, in order: CDR3 DNA, CDR3 protein, J gene, D gene, clone size, V gene. D genes are given only for firm matches. Expanded clones get a size class; other rows say once, few or many, or leave the size out.

DNA: TGTGCCAGCAGCTTTTCCCCTCAGGAGGGACAGCGCTACAATGAGCAGTTCTTC; CDR3: CASSFSPQEGQRYNEQFF; J: TRBJ2-1; D: -; size: -; V: TRBV7-8
DNA: TGTGCCAGCAGCTCAGGGGGAATCGGCACAGATACGCAGTATTTT; CDR3: CASSSGGIGTDTQYF; J: TRBJ2-3; D: TRBD1; size: -; V: TRBV7-7
DNA: TGCGCCAGCAGGGGGACTAGCGGAGACCAATACGAGCAGTACTTC; CDR3: CASRGTSGDQYEQYF; J: TRBJ2-7; D: TRBD2; size: -; V: TRBV5-1
DNA: TGCAGCGTTGCTCGTATTTTGGACACTGAAGCTTTCTTT; CDR3: CSVARILDTEAFF; J: TRBJ1-1; D: -; size: -; V: TRBV29-1
DNA: TGTGCCAGCAGTTACTCCCCCGACGGGAATCAGCCCCAGCATTTT; CDR3: CASSYSPDGNQPQHF; J: TRBJ1-5; D: -; size: -; V: TRBV6-6
DNA: TGTGCCAGCAGTGAAGGCTGGGGGCCGGGTCAGCCCCAGCATTTT; CDR3: CASSEGWGPGQPQHF; J: TRBJ1-5; D: -; size: -; V: TRBV2
DNA: TGTGCCAGCATCCCCGCGACAGCCTCCTACGAGCAGTACTTC; CDR3: CASIPATASYEQYF; J: TRBJ2-7; D: -; size: -; V: TRBV6-2/TRBV6-3
DNA: TGCGCCAGCAGCGGGACAGGGGGAGTAAAAATGAACACTGAAGCTTTCTTT; CDR3: CASSGTGGVKMNTEAFF; J: TRBJ1-1; D: TRBD1; size: once; V: TRBV5-1
DNA: TGTGCCAGCAGCTTGGACTGGGACAGGGGAAATGAGCAGTTCTTC; CDR3: CASSLDWDRGNEQFF; J: TRBJ2-1; D: TRBD1; size: -; V: TRBV5-5
DNA: TGTGCCAGCAGTGAACGGGGTTTTTCACCCCTCCACTTT; CDR3: CASSERGFSPLHF; J: TRBJ1-6; D: -; size: -; V: TRBV25-1
DNA: TGTGCCAGCCGAAAAGACCCTTATGAAAAACTGTTTTTT; CDR3: CASRKDPYEKLFF; J: TRBJ1-4; D: -; size: -; V: TRBV6-5
DNA: TGTGCCAGCAGTGAAGAACAGGGAAGTTCCTACGAGCAGTACTTC; CDR3: CASSEEQGSSYEQYF; J: TRBJ2-7; D: -; size: few; V: TRBV6-1
DNA: TGCGCCAGCAGCCCGGAAGGGGGCACAGATACGCAGTATTTT; CDR3: CASSPEGGTDTQYF; J: TRBJ2-3; D: -; size: -; V: TRBV5-1
DNA: TGTGCCAGCAGCTTGTGGGCTAGCCCGGCAGATACGCAGTATTTT; CDR3: CASSLWASPADTQYF; J: TRBJ2-3; D: -; size: -; V: TRBV5-4
DNA: TGTGCCAGCCAGGGGGGACCGAACACTGAAGCTTTCTTT; CDR3: CASQGGPNTEAFF; J: TRBJ1-1; D: TRBD1; size: -; V: TRBV18
DNA: TGTGCCAGCAGCTTCAGGGTAAGCTCCTACGAGCAGTACTTC; CDR3: CASSFRVSSYEQYF; J: TRBJ2-7; D: -; size: once; V: TRBV7-2
DNA: TGTGCCTGGGGACCGGGACAGGCCTCCTACGAGCAGTACTTC; CDR3: CAWGPGQASYEQYF; J: TRBJ2-7; D: TRBD1; size: few; V: TRBV30
DNA: TGTGCCACCGCACAGGGGGACAATGAGCAGTTCTTC; CDR3: CATAQGDNEQFF; J: TRBJ2-1; D: TRBD1; size: -; V: TRBV6-4
DNA: TGCGCCAGCAGTGAAAACCAGGGAATCGGCTATGGCTACACCTTC; CDR3: CASSENQGIGYGYTF; J: TRBJ1-2; D: -; size: -; V: TRBV10-1
DNA: TGCGCCAGCAGAGGCGTTGGTTCTGGAAACACCATATATTTT; CDR3: CASRGVGSGNTIYF; J: TRBJ1-3; D: -; size: -; V: TRBV5-1
DNA: TGTGCCAGCAGCGTAGTATTCAATGAGCAGTTCTTC; CDR3: CASSVVFNEQFF; J: TRBJ2-1; D: -; size: -; V: TRBV9
DNA: TGTGCCAGCAGTCGCGGACAGGGGGATGGCTACACCTTC; CDR3: CASSRGQGDGYTF; J: TRBJ1-2; D: TRBD1; size: -; V: TRBV6-5
DNA: TGTGCCAGCAGCTTGGTGGCAGGGGGGGCGATGAACACTGAAGCTTTCTTT; CDR3: CASSLVAGGAMNTEAFF; J: TRBJ1-1; D: TRBD1; size: once; V: TRBV5-8
DNA: TGTGCCAGTAGTCCTGGGACAGGGGGCGCGGGCTCCTTC; CDR3: CASSPGTGGAGSF; J: TRBJ1-2; D: TRBD1; size: -; V: TRBV19
DNA: TGTGCCAGCAGCCAAGTTTCCAGGGGCCACAATGAGCAGTTCTTC; CDR3: CASSQVSRGHNEQFF; J: TRBJ2-1; D: -; size: -; V: TRBV3-1/TRBV3-2
DNA: TGTGCCAGCAGTACCTTGACACCTAACTATGGCTACACCTTC; CDR3: CASSTLTPNYGYTF; J: TRBJ1-2; D: -; size: few; V: TRBV28
DNA: TGCGCCAGCAGTATTTCACCATCTCAAGAGACCCAGTACTTC; CDR3: CASSISPSQETQYF; J: TRBJ2-5; D: -; size: -; V: TRBV5-1
DNA: TGCGCCAGCAGCTCCGGGACAGGCTCCGGGGAGCTGTTTTTT; CDR3: CASSSGTGSGELFF; J: TRBJ2-2; D: TRBD1; size: -; V: TRBV5-1
DNA: TGTGCCTGGAAGTCTGGTAACCAAGAGACCCAGTACTTC; CDR3: CAWKSGNQETQYF; J: TRBJ2-5; D: -; size: once; V: TRBV30
DNA: TGTGCCAGCGCCTCCGGGACAAAGAATTCACCCCTCCACTTT; CDR3: CASASGTKNSPLHF; J: TRBJ1-6; D: -; size: -; V: TRBV25-1
DNA: TGCGCCAGCAGCTTGATAGGGACCTCTGGAAACACCATATATTTT; CDR3: CASSLIGTSGNTIYF; J: TRBJ1-3; D: -; size: -; V: TRBV5-1
DNA: TGTGCCAGCAGCTTGGAGGGGCGGGGGGCCTACAATGAGCAGTTCTTC; CDR3: CASSLEGRGAYNEQFF; J: TRBJ2-1; D: TRBD2; size: -; V: TRBV5-4
DNA: TGTGCCAGCAGCTTGATACTATCTGGAAACACCATATATTTT; CDR3: CASSLILSGNTIYF; J: TRBJ1-3; D: -; size: few; V: TRBV5-5
DNA: TGTGCCAGTAGTGGACAGTCCTCCTCTGGAAACACCATATATTTT; CDR3: CASSGQSSSGNTIYF; J: TRBJ1-3; D: -; size: -; V: TRBV19
DNA: TGTGCCAGCAGCCCTCCGGGACTGCCTCGTAATGAGCAGTTCTTC; CDR3: CASSPPGLPRNEQFF; J: TRBJ2-1; D: -; size: few; V: TRBV5-6
DNA: TGCAGCGTTGAAGAGGCCCAGGGGAACACTGAAGCTTTCTTT; CDR3: CSVEEAQGNTEAFF; J: TRBJ1-1; D: -; size: -; V: TRBV29-1
DNA: TGTGCCATCACCGGGACGCAAGGAAACACCATATATTTT; CDR3: CAITGTQGNTIYF; J: TRBJ1-3; D: -; size: -; V: TRBV10-3
DNA: TGTGCCAGTAGTATAGCTTTACGGGGGGCACATTACAATGAGCAGTTCTTC; CDR3: CASSIALRGAHYNEQFF; J: TRBJ2-1; D: -; size: few; V: TRBV19
DNA: TGCGCCAGCAGCCATCCTGACAGGGAGAATGAAAAACTGTTTTTT; CDR3: CASSHPDRENEKLFF; J: TRBJ1-4; D: TRBD1; size: once; V: TRBV4-1
DNA: TGTGCCAGCGCTAAGGGTCAAACCTACGAGCAGTACTTC; CDR3: CASAKGQTYEQYF; J: TRBJ2-7; D: -; size: -; V: TRBV6-5
DNA: TGCAGCGTCCGGGACCTCTATGGCTACACCTTC; CDR3: CSVRDLYGYTF; J: TRBJ1-2; D: -; size: few; V: TRBV29-1
DNA: TGCAGCTCCCAACAGGGTGCCGGCTATGGCTACACCTTC; CDR3: CSSQQGAGYGYTF; J: TRBJ1-2; D: -; size: -; V: TRBV29-1
DNA: TGTGCCAGCAGACCCGGGACAGACAACACCGGGGAGCTGTTTTTT; CDR3: CASRPGTDNTGELFF; J: TRBJ2-2; D: TRBD1; size: -; V: TRBV6-6
DNA: TGTGCCAGCAGTTCCGGGACTAGCTACGAGCAGTACTTC; CDR3: CASSSGTSYEQYF; J: TRBJ2-7; D: TRBD2; size: -; V: TRBV5-4
DNA: TGTGCCAGCAGGGGGACAACCTACGAGCAGTACTTC; CDR3: CASRGTTYEQYF; J: TRBJ2-7; D: -; size: -; V: TRBV12-3/TRBV12-4
DNA: TGTGCCAGCAGTGGGACTAGCGGGGGTATTTCATTTGGGACAGATACGCAGTATTTT; CDR3: CASSGTSGGISFGTDTQYF; J: TRBJ2-3; D: TRBD2; size: -; V: TRBV6-2/TRBV6-3
DNA: TGTGCCACCATTGGCAACGCGGGTAGTCAGTCACCCCTCCACTTT; CDR3: CATIGNAGSQSPLHF; J: TRBJ1-6; D: -; size: once; V: TRBV28
DNA: TGCGCCAGCAGACGTGGACACAATAGCAATCAGCCCCAGCATTTT; CDR3: CASRRGHNSNQPQHF; J: TRBJ1-5; D: -; size: -; V: TRBV23-1
DNA: TGCGCCAGCAGACCCGGGACTAGCGGCACAGATACGCAGTATTTT; CDR3: CASRPGTSGTDTQYF; J: TRBJ2-3; D: TRBD2; size: few; V: TRBV5-1
DNA: TGTGCCAGCAGCCGGGGGATGGCGAACACCGGGGAGCTGTTTTTT; CDR3: CASSRGMANTGELFF; J: TRBJ2-2; D: -; size: few; V: TRBV11-3
DNA: TGTGCCACCAGCAGAGATCAAAGGAAAACTGAAGCTTTCTTT; CDR3: CATSRDQRKTEAFF; J: TRBJ1-1; D: -; size: -; V: TRBV15